The clone carrying this T cell receptor (beta chain) occurred once. As yet, its antigen is unknown. This sequence may be a read error, since a much larger clone differs from it by one base. Diagnoses were established using clinical symptoms, serum thyroxine and TRAb, thyroid ultrasound and orbital computed tomography. The sample originates from a study of T cells in Graves' hyperthyroidism and ophthalmopathy. RNA transcripts gave rise to amplified TCR beta CDR3 regions. The study used the HTBI primer set for a first-round RT-PCR of the TCR CDR3. TCRdb redid the calling of the multiplex PCR reads with MiXCR, one entry per CDR3 protein. The sample includes 500,000 to 800,000 distinct CDR3 sequences, just under 45% seen only once; the top ten take roughly 7.2%. This CDR3 region has 10 residues. Trimming took 5 bases from V and 7 from J, leaving 9 bases between them. Germline lookup yields CDR1 SQVTM and CDR2 ANQGSEA.

Overall study findings and caveats: The model identified upcoming ophthalmopathy a median around 6 months ahead of onset. The majority of expanded thyroid clonotypes above 0.001 also appeared in blood. A 13 V-J model separated ophthalmopathy from stable hyperthyroidism.

The sequencing sample was made of peripheral blood or thyroid tissue (not recorded which). V gene TRBV29-1 combines with J gene TRBJ2-7; no definite D call. The clonotype was recovered from an adult man with Graves' disease, either hyperthyroidism or ophthalmopathy (not recorded which). The CDR3 loop is CSVFGDEQYF. CDR3 in DNA: TGCAGCGTTTTTGGGGATGAGCAGTACTTC.